Shown below are 17 T cell receptor beta chains from a single sample sequenced in a study of T cells in Graves' hyperthyroidism and ophthalmopathy. Authors of the study amplified TCR beta CDR3 regions from RNA transcripts. In the first-round RT-PCR of the TCR CDR3, the HTBI primer set was used. Each CDR3 protein gets one entry after TCRdb re-called the multiplex PCR reads with MiXCR. This table has approximately 300,000 distinct CDR3 sequences, about 17% appearing once. The sample taken for sequencing was blood. These receptors were taken from a woman aged 60-75 years with Graves' ophthalmopathy.

This clonotype was detected many times. The rearrangement joins TRBV3-1 to TRBJ2-5; D is unresolved. V lost 3 bases and J 5 bases, leaving 13 bases between the germline ends. CDR1 and CDR2 from the germline V gene are LGHDT and YNNKEL (reference sequence). The CDR3 runs 14 residues. The CDR3 DNA follows: TGTGCCAGCAGCCAGAATACTTCTCCCGAGACCCAGTACTTC. Its protein is CASSQNTSPETQYF.

This clonotype appeared many times. This chain connects TRBV18 to TRBJ1-5, with D possibly being TRBD1 (5 bases). The CDR3 covers 14 residues. In germline, CDR1 is KGHSH, CDR2 LQKENI. Trimming removed 3 bases at V and 2 bases at J, with 8 bases between. The CDR3 DNA reads TGTGCCAGCTCACCGCAGGGAGGCAATCAGCCCCAGCATTTT. Its protein is CASSPQGGNQPQHF.

J is TRBJ1-6 and V is TRBV5-5; TRBD1 agrees at 8 bases. V lost 4 bases and J lost 9; bases outside the gene matches: 9. The CDR3 is 15 amino acids. Germline V CDR1 and CDR2: SGHKS, YYEKEE (reference sequence). In DNA, the CDR3 is TGTGCCAGCAGCCCAGGACAGGGCTATGGTTCACCCCTCCACTTT. Translating gives CASSPGQGYGSPLHF.

In its sample, this clonotype was seen many times. This chain connects TRBV6-2 or TRBV6-3 to TRBJ1-1; D unclear. Trimming took 0 bases from V and 0 from J, leaving 5 bases between them. The CDR3 is 14 amino acids. Germline V lookup: CDR1 MNHEY, CDR2 SVGEGT. CDR3 coding DNA: TGTGCCAGCAGTTACTCGAAACTGAACACTGAAGCTTTCTTT. It translates to CASSYSKLNTEAFF.

This clonotype appeared a few times. The gene calls are TRBV28 and TRBJ2-7; 8 bases align to TRBD1. This CDR3 contains 16 residues. The junction had 9 bases not matched to a gene; V was cut back by 4 bases and J by 1 base. Germline V gives CDR1 MDHEN, CDR2 SYDVKM. CDR3: CASSWGDRGRSYEQYF. In nucleotides, the CDR3 is TGTGCCAGCAGTTGGGGCGACAGGGGCCGATCCTACGAGCAGTACTTC.

This clonotype was observed many times. The rearrangement links TRBV15 to TRBJ2-1; D remains unclear. V was cut by 8 bases and J by 2 bases, with 13 bases left in between. The CDR3 runs 14 residues. The germline CDR1 and CDR2 sequences are LNHNV and YYDKDF (reference sequence). Written as DNA, the CDR3 is TGTGCCACCCGTTCGGCGGTAACCTACAATGAGCAGTTCTTC. It yields the protein CATRSAVTYNEQFF.

Ten or more counts support this clonotype. The chain links TRBV12-3 or TRBV12-4 to TRBJ2-2, with D perhaps matching TRBD1 (6 bases). Deletions cut 4 bases from V and 3 bases from J, with 15 bases between. This CDR3 region has 16 residues. Written as DNA, the CDR3 is TGTGCCAGCAGTTCTCCGCGAGGGGGTTACACCGGGGAGCTGTTTTTT. The encoded protein is CASSSPRGGYTGELFF.

In this sample, this clonotype turned up many times. The chain employs TRBV12-3 or TRBV12-4 and TRBJ2-7; 9 bases line up with TRBD2. There are 13 residues in the CDR3. With 7 bases clipped from V and 6 bases from J, the junction kept 7 bases outside the gene matches. DNA of the CDR3: TGTGCCAGCACGCCGGGCGGGAGGGTCGAGCAGTACTTC. As protein: CASTPGGRVEQYF.

This clonotype was detected only a few times. The chain recombines TRBV28 with TRBJ1-2; D gene unclear. Germline CDR1 reads MDHEN; CDR2 reads SYDVKM. The CDR3 is made up of 12 amino acids. V lost 5 bases and J lost 1, with 5 bases in between. CDR3 DNA: TGTGCCAGCAGTACAAATAACTATGGCTACACCTTC. It yields the protein CASSTNNYGYTF.

This clonotype was picked up a small number of times. The rearrangement joins TRBV4-3 to TRBJ2-3, with 7 bases that match TRBD2. In germline, CDR1 is LGHNA, CDR2 YSLEER. J was trimmed by 3 bases and V by 1 base; bases with no gene match: 16. The CDR3 spans 19 residues. DNA of the CDR3: TGCGCCAGCAGCCAAGGTTGGGGGGGACCCATATTTGAGACAGATACGCAGTATTTT. Its protein is CASSQGWGGPIFETDTQYF.

With respect to this clonotype: A read error may produce the germline difference seen at one junction end. The rearrangement joins TRBV4-2 to TRBJ2-3, with D maybe TRBD2 (5 bases). Germline V gene data show CDR1 as LGHNA and CDR2 as YNFKEQ. The CDR3 covers 17 residues. The CDR3 DNA sequence: TGTGCCAGCACCCAAGATGGAGACCGGGGATGGACAGATACGCAGTATTTT. Protein product: CASTQDGDRGWTDTQYF.

This clonotype has ten or more counts. The V call is TRBV6-1, the J call TRBJ2-7; unclear D gene. Germline CDR1 MNHNS, CDR2 SASEGT. Deletions cut 6 bases from V and 5 bases from J, with 17 bases between. CDR3 size: 14 residues. The CDR3 sequence is CASRGPGSMNEQYF. For the CDR3, the DNA is TGTGCCAGCAGGGGCCCGGGTAGCATGAACGAGCAGTACTTC.

This clonotype was observed many times. The V gene is TRBV27, the J gene TRBJ1-2; 7 bases align to TRBD1. Germline CDR1 MNHEY, CDR2 SMNVEV (reference sequence). CDR3 length equals 14 residues. J gave up 7 bases and V 3 bases, and 8 bases lay outside the gene matches. The CDR3 DNA follows: TGTGCCAGCAGTTTGCGACAGGGCGAGGGTGGCTACACCTTC. Amino acid sequence: CASSLRQGEGGYTF.

This clonotype appeared a few times. The chain employs TRBV5-8 and TRBJ1-1; D might be TRBD1 (6 bases). V was clipped by 4 bases and J by 0 bases, with 13 bases between them. This CDR3 comprises 15 residues. Per the germline V gene, CDR1 is SGHTS and CDR2 is YDEGEE. The CDR3 DNA reads as TGTGCCAGCAGCGGCCCGGGACACATGAACACTGAAGCTTTCTTT. Translating gives CASSGPGHMNTEAFF. The full variable domain, in which reference TRBV5-8 and TRBJ1-1 provide the parts outside the CDR3, is EAGVTQSPTHLIKTRGQQATLRCSPISGHTSVYWYQQALGLGLQFLLWYDEGEERNRGNFPPRFSGRQFPNYSSELNVNALELEDSALYLCASSGPGHMNTEAFFGQGTRLTVV.

This clonotype was recorded many times. This chain links TRBV20-1 with TRBJ2-1, with TRBD2 identical over 8 bases. This CDR3 comprises 15 residues. Germline CDR1 and CDR2: DFQATT and SNEGSKA (reference sequence). After removal of 1 base from V and 0 bases from J, the junction contained 2 bases not matched to a gene. CDR3 sequence: CSARAGGPSYNEQFF. DNA of the CDR3: TGCAGTGCTAGAGCGGGGGGGCCCTCCTACAATGAGCAGTTCTTC.

This clonotype was seen a few times. The chain recombines TRBV7-9 with TRBJ2-1, with D perhaps matching TRBD2 (6 bases). Germline V gene lookup returns CDR1 SEHNR and CDR2 FQNEAQ (reference sequence). There are 16 residues in the CDR3. V was shortened by 6 bases and J by 0 bases, with 15 bases between the two germline ends. The CDR3 loop reads CASSLGTFDSYNEQFF. DNA for the CDR3: TGTGCCAGCAGTTTGGGGACTTTCGACTCCTACAATGAGCAGTTCTTC. Full variable domain (outside the CDR3, taken from reference TRBV7-9 and TRBJ2-1): DTGVSQNPRHKITKRGQNVTFRCDPISEHNRLYWYRQTLGQGPEFLTYFQNEAQLEKSRLLSDRFSAERPKGSFSTLEIQRTEQGDSAMYLCASSLGTFDSYNEQFFGPGTRLTVL.

This clonotype was seen at least ten times. This sequence joins TRBV27 and TRBJ1-6; D is undetermined. The V and J ends lost 3 bases and 5 bases respectively, with 20 bases between them. The germline V gene has CDR1 MNHEY and CDR2 SMNVEV (reference sequence). This CDR3 region has 18 residues. CDR3 DNA: TGTGCCAGCAGTTTCTCAGACCCCAGGAGTCGGAATAATTCACCCCTCCACTTT. It specifies CASSFSDPRSRNNSPLHF.